The rows below give T cell receptor beta chains drawn from one sample of a study of blood T cell repertoires in COVID-19. Generated by immunoSEQ multiplex PCR, the TCRdb table keeps only in-frame clones and is missing some. Of about 100,000 clones detected, 75% to 90% appear once; the ten largest clones hold approximately 1.8%. Input material: peripheral blood. These receptors all stem from a man of 80 years or more with acute or convalescent COVID-19. CDR3s include the opening cysteine and the closing phenylalanine or tryptophan. The order of the fields is CDR3 length, V gene, CDR3 protein.

>16|TRBV18
CASSPGGQGGTGELFF
>14|TRBV15
CATRQGIVTGELFF
>16|TRBV24-1
CATSDFKDSRLDTQYF
>16|TRBV30
CAWSGQGALRGYEQYF
>17|TRBV7-3
CASSLTGLAGGFEELFF
>15|TRBV7-2
CASSPWAFGTGELFF
>20|TRBV10-1
CASSESSLADISGYQETQYF
>15|TRBV19
CASSAPTGVTKTQYF
>15|TRBV30
CAWRDSAGGPNEQYF
>15|TRBV28
CASSVNSQGTYGYTF
>13|TRBV12-5
CASRRATNTEAFF
>16|TRBV4-3
CASSQGSLGGTDTQYF
>15|TRBV29-1
CSVETSGSRVGEQFF
>15|TRBV28
CASSLPGGFGQPQHF
>13|TRBV6-1
CASSDPGVGIAFF
>15|TRBV6-6
CASSRGAGATGELFF
>13|TRBV20-1
CSASTGVVDEQYF
>16|TRBV6-1
CASSEGGQGIVGTQYF
>14|TRBV30
CASDGGLYTGELFF
>12|TRBV7-2
CASSLELGQWYF
>15|TRBV5-1
CASSPEGTGRNTIYF
>12|TRBV28
CASRLRPGELFF
>13|TRBV19
CASSTGQGGEQYF
>16|TRBV6-1
CASSEGGTGGYNEQFF
>18|TRBV29-1
CSVLPTRGLAGVSYEQYF
>18|TRBV3-1/TRBV3-2
CASSPGGRLAGGPDTQYF
>15|TRBV19
CASKGPAGDTGELFF
>15|TRBV5-4
CASSSNRGRDSPLHF
>16|TRBV5-1
CASSRGTGGNTGELFF
>14|TRBV5-1
CASSPGVASTEAFF
>15|TRBV6-5
CASTSSWTPDSPLHF
>15|TRBV6-5
CASSRLQGAGQPQHF
>16|TRBV24-1
CATSDPGLASPNTQYF
>14|TRBV5-5
CASSNPTGSGELFF
>15|TRBV15
CATSSSQGPNEKLFF
>18|TRBV4-1
CASSHLLRGESGVGEQFF
>13|TRBV11-2
CASSFDRNNEQFF
>14|TRBV21-1
CASSKATANEKLFF
>13|TRBV6-1
CASKKGQIYGYTF
>16|TRBV6-5
CASSYSGQGLNQPQHF
>16|TRBV15
CATSTRTSGGQETQYF
>15|TRBV7-2
CASSLPTSGRNEQFF
>16|TRBV13
CASSLGLGQGLDTQYF
>12|TRBV6-2/TRBV6-3
CASSYGQAVQYF
>15|TRBV28
CASSSWAAENTEAFF
>19|TRBV7-2
CASSPGTSGRGRISYEQYF
>19|TRBV6-4
CASSDICLEEREIPGELFF
>14|TRBV30
CAWGQGAIYNEQFF
>13|TRBV28
CASSLGTGVVNTF
>15|TRBV2
CASKTGTGLNSPLHF
>16|TRBV7-2
CASSSPGQGHTGELFF
>14|TRBV2
CASSEGLAVYEQYF